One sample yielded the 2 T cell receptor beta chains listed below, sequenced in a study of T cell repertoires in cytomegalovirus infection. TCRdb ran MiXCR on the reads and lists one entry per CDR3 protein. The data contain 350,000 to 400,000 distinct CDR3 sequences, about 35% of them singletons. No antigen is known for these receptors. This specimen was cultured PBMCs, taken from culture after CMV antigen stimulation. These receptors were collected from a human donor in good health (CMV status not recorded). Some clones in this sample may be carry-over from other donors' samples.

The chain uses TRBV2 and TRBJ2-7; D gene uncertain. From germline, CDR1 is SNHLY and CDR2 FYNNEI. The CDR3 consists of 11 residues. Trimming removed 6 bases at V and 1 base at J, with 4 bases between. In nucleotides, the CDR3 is TGTGCCAGCAGATCTTCCTACGAGCAGTACGTC. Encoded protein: CASRSSYEQYV.

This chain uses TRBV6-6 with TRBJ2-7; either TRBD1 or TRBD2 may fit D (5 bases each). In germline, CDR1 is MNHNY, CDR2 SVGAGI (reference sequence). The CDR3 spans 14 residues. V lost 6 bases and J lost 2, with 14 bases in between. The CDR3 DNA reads TGTGCCAGCAGGACGGGACGCACCACCTACGAGCAGTACTTC. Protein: CASRTGRTTYEQYF.